These T cell receptor beta chains were read from a single sample in a study of T cells after yellow fever vaccination. Via MiXCR, TCRdb re-called the 5' RACE reads, giving one row per CDR3 protein. The sample has some 150,000 distinct CDR3 sequences, about 11% seen once. Sequenced material: CD8+ T cells sorted from PBMCs, taken 15 days after the yellow fever booster vaccination. All receptors derive from a man between 18 and 35 years old who received the YFV17D yellow fever vaccine. Each CDR3 is given with its conserved first and last residue. The order of the fields is clone size, D gene, V gene, J gene, CDR3 DNA, CDR3 protein. The D gene is left open where the match is weak. Clone size is stated in some rows and not others, as once, few, many or a class when expanded.

.	TRBD1	TRBV7-3	TRBJ2-5	TGTGCCAGCAGCCCAGTCCCGGGACAGGGGCTACAGACCCAGTACTTC	CASSPVPGQGLQTQYF
few	.	TRBV12-3/TRBV12-4	TRBJ1-5	TGTGCCAGCAGTCAGACACCTAGCAATCAGCCCCAGCATTTT	CASSQTPSNQPQHF
.	TRBD2	TRBV5-1	TRBJ2-7	TGCGCCAGCAGCCGACCCTTAGCGGGGGGTTCCTACGAGCAGTACTTC	CASSRPLAGGSYEQYF
few	.	TRBV29-1	TRBJ1-1	TGCAGCGTTGTATACAACGGGAGGACTGAAGCTTTCTTT	CSVVYNGRTEAFF
.	.	TRBV6-5	TRBJ2-4	TGTGCCAGCACCCCCCGGCAATTGGACATTCAGTACTTC	CASTPRQLDIQYF
few	.	TRBV9	TRBJ2-2	TGTGCCAGCAGCGTAGGGGGGGCACCATACCACACCGGGGAGCTGTTTTTT	CASSVGGAPYHTGELFF
few	TRBD2	TRBV6-1	TRBJ2-7	TGTGCCAGCAGTCCTAGCGGGGGCTCCTACGAGCAGTACTTC	CASSPSGGSYEQYF
few	.	TRBV4-2	TRBJ2-5	TGTGCCAGCAGCCAAGAATTTCCGGGCGCGACCCAGTACTTC	CASSQEFPGATQYF
many	.	TRBV4-1	TRBJ2-3	TGCGCCAGCAGCCAAGTTAGCGAGGGCACAGATACGCAGTATTTT	CASSQVSEGTDTQYF
.	TRBD1	TRBV6-5	TRBJ2-1	TGTGCCAGCAGCCCGACAGGGGGCGGGGGGAATGAGCAGTTCTTC	CASSPTGGGGNEQFF
.	.	TRBV27	TRBJ1-5	TGTGCCAGCAGTTTACGGGGACTCAATCAGCCCCAGCATTTT	CASSLRGLNQPQHF
few	TRBD2	TRBV11-2	TRBJ2-2	TGTGCCAGCAGCTCTACCGGGACTAGAAACACCGGGGAGCTGTTTTTT	CASSSTGTRNTGELFF
few	.	TRBV12-3/TRBV12-4	TRBJ2-4	TGTGCCAGCAGTCCACCAAACTGGGGTGGCATTCAGTACTTC	CASSPPNWGGIQYF
few	.	TRBV20-1	TRBJ2-5	TGCAGTGCCATCGGACGCGGAGAGACCCAGTACTTC	CSAIGRGETQYF
.	TRBD2	TRBV27	TRBJ2-3	TGTGCCAGCAGCCTCCTAGCGGGGATCTTCACAGATACGCAGTATTTT	CASSLLAGIFTDTQYF
.	.	TRBV7-8	TRBJ1-1	TGTGCCAGCAGCTTTGGGGGGCGGGCTGAAGCTTTCTTT	CASSFGGRAEAFF
few	.	TRBV6-2/TRBV6-3	TRBJ2-3	TGTGCCAGCAGTTATCGAGCGGCAGCAGATACGCAGTATTTT	CASSYRAAADTQYF
.	TRBD1	TRBV29-1	TRBJ2-1	TGCAGCGGGGACGAGACAGGGGTCATTCATGAGCAGTTCTTC	CSGDETGVIHEQFF
.	.	TRBV5-4	TRBJ2-2	TGTGCCAGCAGCTTACCTTCGGTCGGGCAGGGTCGAACCGGGGAGCTGTTTTTT	CASSLPSVGQGRTGELFF
many	.	TRBV5-1	TRBJ1-4	TGCGCCAGCAGCTTGCGAGGGAATGAAAAACTGTTTTTT	CASSLRGNEKLFF
.	TRBD2	TRBV29-1	TRBJ2-5	TGCAGCGTTCACGAGGCGGGGGACTCACGAGAGACCCAGTACTTC	CSVHEAGDSRETQYF
few	.	TRBV6-5	TRBJ1-5	TGTGCCAGCAGTTACGGGGGGTTCAATCAGCCCCAGCATTTT	CASSYGGFNQPQHF
few	TRBD1	TRBV5-1	TRBJ2-1	TGCGCCAGCAGCCTTGACAGGGGGCTAGGGAATGAGCAGTTCTTC	CASSLDRGLGNEQFF
many	.	TRBV4-1	TRBJ1-1	TGCGCCAGCAGCCCAAAGGAGGCGGCCACTGAAGCTTTCTTT	CASSPKEAATEAFF
few	TRBD2	TRBV29-1	TRBJ2-1	TGCAGCGTTGAACTAGCGGTATACAATGAGCAGTTCTTC	CSVELAVYNEQFF
few	TRBD1	TRBV7-9	TRBJ2-3	TGTGCCAGCATCATGGTCGGGACAGGGGCAGATACGCAGTATTTT	CASIMVGTGADTQYF
.	TRBD2	TRBV3-1	TRBJ2-1	TGTGCCAGCAGCCCCCGGACTAGCGGGGGAGGTGTCAATGAGCAGTTCTTC	CASSPRTSGGGVNEQFF
few	.	TRBV7-9	TRBJ1-1	TGTGCCAGCAGCTTCCCTGAAGCTTTCTTT	CASSFPEAFF
.	.	TRBV6-2/TRBV6-3	TRBJ1-5	TGTGCCAGCAGAGAGCAGAGTCAGCCCCAGCATTTT	CASREQSQPQHF
few	.	TRBV7-2	TRBJ2-1	TGTGCCAGCAGCTTTCTAGAGAGCTTCTACAATGAGCAGTTCTTC	CASSFLESFYNEQFF
.	.	TRBV5-1	TRBJ2-3	TGCGCCAGCAGCCTTGGCGGGGAGAGCCCCCCAGATACGCAGTATTTT	CASSLGGESPPDTQYF